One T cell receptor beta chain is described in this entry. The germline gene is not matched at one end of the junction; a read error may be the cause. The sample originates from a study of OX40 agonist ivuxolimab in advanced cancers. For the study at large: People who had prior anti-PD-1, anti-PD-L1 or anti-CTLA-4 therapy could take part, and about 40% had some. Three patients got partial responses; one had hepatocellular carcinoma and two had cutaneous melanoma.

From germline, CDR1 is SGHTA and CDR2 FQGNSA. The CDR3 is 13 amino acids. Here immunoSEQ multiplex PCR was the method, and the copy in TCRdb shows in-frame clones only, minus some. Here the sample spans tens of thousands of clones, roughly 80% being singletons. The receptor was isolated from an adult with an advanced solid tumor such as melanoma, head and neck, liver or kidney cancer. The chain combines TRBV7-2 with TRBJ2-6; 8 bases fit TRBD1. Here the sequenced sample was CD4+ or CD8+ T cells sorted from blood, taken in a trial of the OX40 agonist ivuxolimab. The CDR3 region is CASSQDRGRASAF. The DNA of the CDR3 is TGTGCCAGCAGCCAAGACAGGGGAAGGGCTTCGGCTTTC.